These 13 T cell receptor beta chains were sequenced from one sample in a study of T cells in Graves' hyperthyroidism and ophthalmopathy. TCR beta CDR3 sequences were amplified from RNA transcripts. Using the HTBI primer set, a first-round RT-PCR was run on the TCR CDR3. From the multiplex PCR reads, TCRdb called clonotypes with MiXCR, one entry per CDR3 protein. The data show roughly 350,000 distinct CDR3 sequences, roughly 15% seen once. The sequencing input was blood. The source of these receptors is a woman aged 25 to 39 with Graves' ophthalmopathy.

Ten or more counts support this clonotype. V is TRBV18 and J is TRBJ2-5, with 7 bases identical to TRBD1. Trimming cost V 5 bases and J 4 bases; bases outside gene matches: 7. Per germline, CDR1 KGHSH and CDR2 LQKENI. This CDR3 region has 14 residues. The DNA of the CDR3 is TGTGCCAGCTCAAAAAGGGGGCAAGCAGAGACCCAGTACTTC. It translates to CASSKRGQAETQYF.

The table lists this clonotype with a few counts. A much larger clone differs from this one at a single base, so this may be a read error. In nucleotides, the CDR3 is TGTGCCAGCTCACCATTGGGGGGAACGAACACCAGGGAGCTGTTTTTT. Its protein product is CASSPLGGTNTRELFF. V and J are TRBV18 and TRBJ2-2, with a possible D match to TRBD2 (6 bases). This CDR3 is 16 amino acids long. The germline V gene has CDR1 KGHSH and CDR2 LQKENI.

The V call is TRBV9, the J call TRBJ2-1; 9 bases line up with TRBD1. After removal of 4 bases from V and 7 bases from J, the junction contained 18 bases not matched to a gene. CDR1 and CDR2 from the germline V gene are SGDLS and YYNGEE. The CDR3 length is 18 residues. For the CDR3, the DNA is TGTGCCAGCAGCTTAAATCCTCACTCGGGACAGGGCTCGAATGAGCAGTTCTTC. This translates into CASSLNPHSGQGSNEQFF. Full variable domain (outside the CDR3, taken from reference TRBV9 and TRBJ2-1): DSGVTQTPKHLITATGQRVTLRCSPRSGDLSVYWYQQSLDQGLQFLIQYYNGEERAKGNILERFSAQQFPDLHSELNLSSLELGDSALYFCASSLNPHSGQGSNEQFFGPGTRLTVL.

The rearrangement uses TRBV29-1 and TRBJ1-2, with a tentative D call TRBD1 (5 bases). V gave up 6 bases and J gave up 5 bases, with 10 bases separating them. Germline loops: CDR1 SQVTM, CDR2 ANQGSEA. The CDR3 loop spans 11 amino acids. CDR3 residues: CSVADSYGYTF. The CDR3 DNA reads as TGCAGCGTCGCTGACAGTTATGGCTACACCTTC.

Ten or more counts support this clonotype. V and J are TRBV24-1 and TRBJ2-3; either TRBD1 or TRBD2 may supply D (5 bases each). Germline-derived CDR1 and CDR2 are KGHDR and SFDVKD. CDR3 length: 16 residues. Trimming took 3 bases from V and 6 from J, leaving 18 bases between them. DNA of the CDR3: TGTGCCACCAGTGATCCCAATGCCCAGAGGGGTGATACGCAGTATTTT. This encodes CATSDPNAQRGDTQYF.

J is TRBJ2-1 and V is TRBV7-9, with 9 nucleotides matching TRBD1. The germline V gene encodes CDR1 SEHNR and CDR2 FQNEAQ (reference sequence). CDR3 length equals 16 residues. V was pared by 3 bases and J by 1 base, with 4 bases of the junction left unmatched. CDR3 protein: CASSLGGTGSYNEQFF. The DNA for the CDR3 is TGTGCCAGCAGCTTGGGTGGGACAGGGTCCTACAATGAGCAGTTCTTC.

Ten or more counts support this clonotype. In DNA, the CDR3 is TGTGCCAGCAGCTTAGGGGGGACCTACCCCAGGGCCCAGTACTTC. This gives the protein CASSLGGTYPRAQYF. The V call is TRBV11-2, the J call TRBJ2-5, with D perhaps assigned TRBD1 or TRBD2 (5 bases each). V lost 1 base, J lost 9 bases, and 18 bases lay in between. From germline, CDR1 is SGHAT and CDR2 FQNNGV. The CDR3 runs to 15 residues.

This clonotype occurred a few times. V and J are TRBV7-9 and TRBJ2-2; 11 bases align to TRBD1. V lost 8 bases and J lost 4; bases outside the gene matches: 6. The germline V gene encodes CDR1 SEHNR and CDR2 FQNEAQ (reference sequence). The CDR3 has 15 amino acids. The CDR3 nucleotides read TGTGCCAGCCCTTCGGGGACAGGGGGCACCGGGGAGCTGTTTTTT. Protein: CASPSGTGGTGELFF.

This clonotype has at least ten counts. This chain links TRBV2 with TRBJ2-1; 7 bases align to TRBD1. The junction had 8 bases not matched to a gene; V was cut back by 1 base and J by 8 bases. CDR1 and CDR2 (germline): SNHLY, FYNNEI. The CDR3 runs to 15 residues. The CDR3, as DNA: TGTGCCAGCAGTGAAGTCGTGACAGGGTTCCATGAGCAGTTCTTC. Translated, it gives CASSEVVTGFHEQFF.

The sample holds many counts of this clonotype. CDR3 in amino acids: CASSPRLAEKETQYF. CDR3 bases: TGTGCCAGCTCACCACGGTTAGCGGAGAAAGAGACCCAGTACTTC. The rearrangement uses TRBV18 and TRBJ2-5, with a weak D call TRBD2 (6 bases). The CDR3 is 15 residues long. Germline V gene lookup returns CDR1 KGHSH and CDR2 LQKENI. Trimming stripped 1 base from V and 3 bases from J, with 12 bases between.

This clonotype was recorded at least ten times. The rearrangement links TRBV20-1 to TRBJ2-3, with D unclear. V dropped 0 bases and J dropped 4 bases, with 8 bases sitting between them. This CDR3 is 13 amino acids long. Germline loops: CDR1 DFQATT, CDR2 SNEGSKA (reference sequence). CDR3 sequence (DNA): TGCAGTGCTAGAGACCTACGGGCAGATACGCAGTATTTT. Translation: CSARDLRADTQYF.

This rearrangement joins TRBV19 to TRBJ2-5; no clear D gene. The V gene's germline CDR1 is LNHDA and CDR2 SQIVND (reference sequence). This CDR3 has 15 amino acids. Trimming left V 0 bases short and J 2 bases short, with 10 bases between. CDR3 region: CASSIDLPTQETQYF. The DNA of the CDR3 is TGTGCCAGTAGTATAGATCTCCCTACTCAAGAGACCCAGTACTTC.

This clonotype was detected many times. The V and J genes are TRBV3-1 and TRBJ2-1; 12 positions agree with TRBD2. Germline values: CDR1 LGHDT, CDR2 YNNKEL (reference sequence). After removal of 4 bases from V and 7 bases from J, the junction contained 5 bases not matched to a gene. This CDR3 comprises 15 residues. CDR3 in amino acids: CASSPLAGGANEQFF. The DNA of the CDR3 is TGTGCCAGCAGCCCACTAGCGGGGGGAGCAAATGAGCAGTTCTTC.